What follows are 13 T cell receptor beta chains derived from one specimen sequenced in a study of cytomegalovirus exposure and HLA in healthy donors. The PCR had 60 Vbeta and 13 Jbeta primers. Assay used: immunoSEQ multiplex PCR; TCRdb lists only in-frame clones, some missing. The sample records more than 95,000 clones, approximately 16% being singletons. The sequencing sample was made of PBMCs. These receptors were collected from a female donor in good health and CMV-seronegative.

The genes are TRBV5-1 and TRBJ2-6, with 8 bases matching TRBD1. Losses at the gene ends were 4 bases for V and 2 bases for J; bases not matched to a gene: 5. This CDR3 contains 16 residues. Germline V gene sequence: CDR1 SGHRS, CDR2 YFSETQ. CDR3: CASSPTGATGANVLTF. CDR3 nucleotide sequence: TGCGCCAGCAGCCCGACAGGGGCTACTGGGGCCAACGTCCTGACTTTC.

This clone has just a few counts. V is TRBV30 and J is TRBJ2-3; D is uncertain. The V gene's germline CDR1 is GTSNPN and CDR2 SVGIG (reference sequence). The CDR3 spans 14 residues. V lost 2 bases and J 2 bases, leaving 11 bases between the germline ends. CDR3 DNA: TGTGCCTGGAGTAGTAACTCCCCCACAGATACGCAGTATTTT. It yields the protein CAWSSNSPTDTQYF.

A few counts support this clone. The CDR3 is CATSLERGYNEQFF. Here the CDR3 DNA reads TGTGCCACTTCCCTCGAGCGGGGGTACAATGAGCAGTTCTTC. The J gene is TRBJ2-1, the V gene TRBV7-3; TRBD2 matches 8 bases. Trimming took 10 bases from V and 4 from J; bases not matched to a gene: 9. CDR3 length: 14 amino acids. From germline, CDR1 is SGHTA and CDR2 FQGTGA. Complete variable domain (other parts from reference TRBV7-3 and TRBJ2-1): GAGVSQTPSNKVTEKGKYVELRCDPISGHTALYWYRQSLGQGPEFLIYFQGTGAADDSGLPNDRFFAVRPEGSVSTLKIQRTERGDSAVYLCATSLERGYNEQFFGPGTRLTVL.

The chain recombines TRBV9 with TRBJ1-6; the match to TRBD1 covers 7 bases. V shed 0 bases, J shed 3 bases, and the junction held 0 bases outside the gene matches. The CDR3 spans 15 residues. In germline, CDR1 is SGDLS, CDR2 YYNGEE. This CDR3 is CASSVDRGYNSPLHF. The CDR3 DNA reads TGTGCCAGCAGCGTAGACAGGGGCTATAATTCACCCCTCCACTTT.

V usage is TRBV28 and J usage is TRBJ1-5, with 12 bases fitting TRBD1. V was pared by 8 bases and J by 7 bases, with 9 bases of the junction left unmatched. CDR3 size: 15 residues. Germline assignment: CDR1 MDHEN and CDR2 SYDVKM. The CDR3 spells CASEPGQGAWQPQHF. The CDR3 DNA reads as TGTGCCAGCGAACCGGGACAGGGGGCTTGGCAGCCCCAGCATTTT.

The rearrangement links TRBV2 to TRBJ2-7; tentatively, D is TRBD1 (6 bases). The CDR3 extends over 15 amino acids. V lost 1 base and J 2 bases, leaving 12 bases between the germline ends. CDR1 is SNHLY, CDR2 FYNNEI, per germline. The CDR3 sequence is CASSEGQVVAYEQYF. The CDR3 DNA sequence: TGTGCCAGCAGTGAAGGACAGGTGGTGGCCTACGAGCAGTACTTC.

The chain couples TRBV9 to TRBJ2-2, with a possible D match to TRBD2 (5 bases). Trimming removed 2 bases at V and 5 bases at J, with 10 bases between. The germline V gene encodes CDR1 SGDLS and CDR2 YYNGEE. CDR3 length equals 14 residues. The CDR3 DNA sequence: TGTGCCAGCAGCGTTGAGGGCCCGACCGGGGAGCTGTTTTTT. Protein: CASSVEGPTGELFF. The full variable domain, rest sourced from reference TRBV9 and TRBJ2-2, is DSGVTQTPKHLITATGQRVTLRCSPRSGDLSVYWYQQSLDQGLQFLIQYYNGEERAKGNILERFSAQQFPDLHSELNLSSLELGDSALYFCASSVEGPTGELFFGEGSRLTVL.

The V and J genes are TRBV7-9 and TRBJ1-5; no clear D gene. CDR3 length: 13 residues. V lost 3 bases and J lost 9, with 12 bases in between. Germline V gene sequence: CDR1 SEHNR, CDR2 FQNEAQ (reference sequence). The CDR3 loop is CASSFEGSRPQHF. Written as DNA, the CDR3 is TGTGCCAGCAGCTTCGAGGGATCCAGGCCCCAGCATTTT.

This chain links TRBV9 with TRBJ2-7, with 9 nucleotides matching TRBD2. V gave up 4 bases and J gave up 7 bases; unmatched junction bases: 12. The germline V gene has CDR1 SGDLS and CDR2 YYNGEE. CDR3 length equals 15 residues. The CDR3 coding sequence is TGTGCCAGCAGCCCAATGGCGGGAGGGCCGGAGGAGCAGTACTTC. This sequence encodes CASSPMAGGPEEQYF.

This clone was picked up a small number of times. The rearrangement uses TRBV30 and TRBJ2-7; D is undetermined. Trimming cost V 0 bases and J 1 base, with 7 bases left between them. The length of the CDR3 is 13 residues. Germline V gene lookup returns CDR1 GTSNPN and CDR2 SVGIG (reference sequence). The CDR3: CAWSVILSYEQYF. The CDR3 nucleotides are TGTGCCTGGAGTGTAATCCTTTCCTACGAGCAGTACTTC.

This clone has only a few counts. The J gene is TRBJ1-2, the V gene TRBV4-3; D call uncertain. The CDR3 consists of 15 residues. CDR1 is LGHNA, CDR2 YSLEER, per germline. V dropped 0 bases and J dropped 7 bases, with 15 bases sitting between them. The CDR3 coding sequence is TGCGCCAGCAGCCAAGATGGAGAAATCCTAGGTGGCTACACCTTC. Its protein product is CASSQDGEILGGYTF.

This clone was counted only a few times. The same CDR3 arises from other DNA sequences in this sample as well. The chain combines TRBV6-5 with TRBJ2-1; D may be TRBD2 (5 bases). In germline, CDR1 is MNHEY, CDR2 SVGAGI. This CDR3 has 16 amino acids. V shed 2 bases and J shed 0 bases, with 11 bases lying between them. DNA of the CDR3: TGTGCCAGCAGTTACAGTAGAGGGTCCTCCTACAATGAGCAGTTCTTC. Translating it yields CASSYSRGSSYNEQFF.

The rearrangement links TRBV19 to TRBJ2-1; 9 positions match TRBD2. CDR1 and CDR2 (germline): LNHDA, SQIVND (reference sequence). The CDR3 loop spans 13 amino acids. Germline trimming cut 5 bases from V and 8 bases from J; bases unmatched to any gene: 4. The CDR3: CASSAGGRYEQFF. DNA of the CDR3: TGTGCCAGTAGTGCGGGAGGGAGGTATGAGCAGTTCTTC.